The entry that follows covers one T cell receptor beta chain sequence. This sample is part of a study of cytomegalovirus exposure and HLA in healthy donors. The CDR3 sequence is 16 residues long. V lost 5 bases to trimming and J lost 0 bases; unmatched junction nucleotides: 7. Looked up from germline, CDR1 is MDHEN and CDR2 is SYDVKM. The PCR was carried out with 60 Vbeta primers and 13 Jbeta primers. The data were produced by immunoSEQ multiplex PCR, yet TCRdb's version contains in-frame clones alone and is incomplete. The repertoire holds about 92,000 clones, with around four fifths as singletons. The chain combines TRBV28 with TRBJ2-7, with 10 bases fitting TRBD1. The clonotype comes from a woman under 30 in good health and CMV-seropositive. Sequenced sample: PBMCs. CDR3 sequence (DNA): TGTGCCAGCAGTAGCCCGGGACAGGGGAGCTCCTACGAGCAGTACTTC. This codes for CASSSPGQGSSYEQYF.